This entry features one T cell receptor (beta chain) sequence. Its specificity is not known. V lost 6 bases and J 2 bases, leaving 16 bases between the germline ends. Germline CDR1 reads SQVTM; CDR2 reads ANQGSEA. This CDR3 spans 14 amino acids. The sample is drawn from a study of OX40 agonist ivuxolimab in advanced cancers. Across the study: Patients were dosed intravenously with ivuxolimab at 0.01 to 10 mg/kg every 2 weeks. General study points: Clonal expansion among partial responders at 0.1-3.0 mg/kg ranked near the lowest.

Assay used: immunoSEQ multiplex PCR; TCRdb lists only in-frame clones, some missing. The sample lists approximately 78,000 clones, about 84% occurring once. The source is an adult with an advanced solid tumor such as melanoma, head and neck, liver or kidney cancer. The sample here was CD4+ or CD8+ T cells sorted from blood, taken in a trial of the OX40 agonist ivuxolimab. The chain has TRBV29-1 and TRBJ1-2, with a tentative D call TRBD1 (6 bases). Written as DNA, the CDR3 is TGCAGCGTCTATACTGGGGGGCGGAACTATGGCTACACCTTC. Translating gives CSVYTGGRNYGYTF.